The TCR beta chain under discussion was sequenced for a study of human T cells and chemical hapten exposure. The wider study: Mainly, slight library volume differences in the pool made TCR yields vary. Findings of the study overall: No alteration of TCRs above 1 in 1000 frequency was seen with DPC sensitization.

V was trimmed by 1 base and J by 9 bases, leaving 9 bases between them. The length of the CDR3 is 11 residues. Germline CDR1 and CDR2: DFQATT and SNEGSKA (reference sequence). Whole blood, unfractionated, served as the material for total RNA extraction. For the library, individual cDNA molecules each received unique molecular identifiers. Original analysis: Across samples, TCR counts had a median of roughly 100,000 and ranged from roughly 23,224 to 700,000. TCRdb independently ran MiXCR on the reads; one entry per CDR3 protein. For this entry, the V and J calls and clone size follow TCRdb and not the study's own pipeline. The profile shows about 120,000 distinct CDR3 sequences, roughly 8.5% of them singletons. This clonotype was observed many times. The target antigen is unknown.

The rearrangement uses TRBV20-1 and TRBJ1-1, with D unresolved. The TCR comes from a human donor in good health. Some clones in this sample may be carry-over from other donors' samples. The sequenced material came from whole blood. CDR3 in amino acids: CSARVSDKAFF. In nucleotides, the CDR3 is TGCAGTGCTAGAGTATCAGATAAAGCTTTCTTT.